Below, 11 T cell receptor beta chains from the same sample are listed, as sequenced in a study of T cell responses to AZD1222 COVID-19 vaccine (dated by TCRdb to the early 2020s). Library method: the immunoSEQ multiplex PCR assay. The immuneACCESS repertoire file appears here via TCRdb, limited to in-frame rearrangements. These files lack a portion of the clones; in checked studies, under half of the deficit traces to unresolved V genes, and the cause of the others is not known. In this sample the table shows around 200,000 clones, around nine tenths of which occur a single time. Clones ranked in the top ten supply around 8% of the sample. The time point label, as the study defines it: baseline before first vaccination. This material consisted of peripheral blood, taken on day 0 of AZD1222 vaccination. Receptor source: an adult in good health.

V is TRBV9 and J is TRBJ2-1; 9 bases agree with TRBD1. The trim removed 3 bases at V and 9 bases at J, leaving 7 bases unmatched. CDR3 size: 14 residues. The germline V gene encodes CDR1 SGDLS and CDR2 YYNGEE. CDR3 DNA: TGTGCCAGCAGCGACGGGACAGGGCTTAGTGAGCAGTTCTTC. Its translation: CASSDGTGLSEQFF.

This chain links TRBV19 with TRBJ2-1; D gene ambiguous. The V end lost 5 bases, the J end lost 9 bases, and 17 bases lay between the germline ends. Germline CDR1 and CDR2: LNHDA and SQIVND (reference sequence). This CDR3 is 14 amino acids long. In nucleotides, the CDR3 is TGTGCCAGTAGTCCCCGACTTAGCCCTACTGAGCAGTTCTTC. Its protein is CASSPRLSPTEQFF.

This chain links TRBV6-4 with TRBJ1-2, with D unclear. Trimming shortened V by 0 bases and J by 7 bases, and 15 bases separated the two germline ends. From germline, CDR1 is MRHNA and CDR2 SNTAGT. The CDR3 runs 15 residues. CDR3 nucleotides: TGTGCCAGCAGTGACTCGACCGAGACCCATACTGGCTACACCTTC. This gives the protein CASSDSTETHTGYTF.

The gene calls are TRBV19 and TRBJ1-1, with D perhaps TRBD1 (5 bases). CDR3 size: 14 residues. Trimming shortened V by 5 bases and J by 0 bases, and 10 bases separated the two germline ends. Looked up from germline, CDR1 is LNHDA and CDR2 is SQIVND (reference sequence). CDR3 coding DNA: TGTGCCAGTAGTGTACCAGGGTTGAACACTGAAGCTTTCTTT. Amino acid sequence: CASSVPGLNTEAFF.

This chain links TRBV6-1 with TRBJ1-1, with D unresolved. The CDR3 sequence is 13 residues long. The ends were cut back, 1 base at V and 1 base at J, with 4 bases in the middle. Germline CDR1 and CDR2: MNHNS and SASEGT. The CDR3 reads CASSEVPNTEAFF. The CDR3 DNA reads as TGTGCCAGCAGTGAAGTTCCGAACACTGAAGCTTTCTTT.

The chain combines TRBV3-1 (or the pseudogene TRBV3-2) with TRBJ2-3; D is possibly TRBD2 (5 bases). Germline CDR1 is LGHDT and CDR2 is YNNKEL (reference sequence). Trimming took 0 bases from V and 5 from J, leaving 6 bases between them. The CDR3 runs 13 residues. In DNA, the CDR3 is TGTGCCAGCAGCCAAGATGGAGGAGATACGCAGTATTTT. Encoded protein: CASSQDGGDTQYF.

With regard to this clone: The sample carries other DNA sequences with the same CDR3. This rearrangement joins TRBV10-3 to TRBJ1-1; no clear D. The CDR3 is 12 residues long. With 6 bases removed from V and 1 base from J, the gap between germline ends came to 6 bases. Germline V gene data show CDR1 as ENHRY and CDR2 as SYGVKD. The CDR3 reads CAISEGNTEAFF. The CDR3 DNA follows: TGTGCCATCAGCGAAGGGAACACTGAAGCTTTCTTT.

The chain recombines TRBV11-2 with TRBJ2-5, with TRBD1 as a possible D gene (6 bases). There are 15 residues in the CDR3. Trimming stripped 6 bases from V and 2 bases from J, with 16 bases between. Germline-derived CDR1 and CDR2 are SGHAT and FQNNGV. The CDR3 coding sequence is TGTGCCAGCAGACCCTTGGACAGAGATCAAGAGACCCAGTACTTC. The encoded protein is CASRPLDRDQETQYF.

The chain uses TRBV3-1 (or the pseudogene TRBV3-2) and TRBJ2-2; no definite D call. The length of the CDR3 is 14 residues. Trimming stripped 1 base from V and 5 bases from J, with 8 bases between. From germline, CDR1 is LGHDT and CDR2 YNNKEL (reference sequence). CDR3 DNA: TGTGCCAGCAGCCAAGGATGGGCTACCGGGGAGCTGTTTTTT. Translated: CASSQGWATGELFF.

The V call is TRBV29-1, the J call TRBJ2-7; D possibly uses TRBD1 or TRBD2 (5 bases each). CDR3 length equals 11 residues. V lost 8 bases to trimming and J lost 2 bases, with 10 bases between them. Germline values: CDR1 SQVTM, CDR2 ANQGSEA. The DNA of the CDR3 is TGCAGCACCCGGGACGCCTACGAGCAGTACTTC. It codes for CSTRDAYEQYF.

The chain uses TRBV19 and TRBJ2-2; TRBD2 matches 9 bases. The V and J ends lost 3 bases and 4 bases, in that order; junction bases with no gene match: 3. The germline V gene has CDR1 LNHDA and CDR2 SQIVND (reference sequence). This CDR3 contains 15 residues. Here the CDR3 DNA reads TGTGCCAGTAGTATTTTTAGCGGGGGCACCGGGGAGCTGTTTTTT. Amino acid sequence: CASSIFSGGTGELFF.